This TCR beta chain was identified during a study of T cell repertoires in cytomegalovirus infection. Turning to the study itself: HLA-C-restricted CMV epitopes, recently identified, and well-studied HLA-B-restricted ones were used by the study.

This clonotype has more than one count but fewer than ten. Its specificity is unknown. TCRdb ran MiXCR on the reads and lists one entry per CDR3 protein. The sample lists about 770,000 distinct CDR3 sequences, roughly 28% occurring once. Broader study findings: HLA-C-restricted CMV-specific TCR beta clonotypes were dominant in the ex vivo response.

In germline, CDR1 is SGHNT, CDR2 YYREEE (reference sequence). There are 15 residues in the CDR3. J lost 2 bases, V lost 6 bases, and 7 bases had no gene match. The chain joins TRBV5-4 to TRBJ2-1, with 8 bases aligning to TRBD1. This clonotype originated in a human donor in good health (CMV status not recorded). Some clones in this sample may be carry-over from other donors' samples. The sample consisted of cultured CD8+ T cells from PBMCs, taken from culture after CMV antigen stimulation. The CDR3 region has the DNA TGTGCCAGCACCGAGGACAGGGCAACCTACAATGAGCAGTTCTTC. Translated: CASTEDRATYNEQFF.